This T cell receptor (beta chain) was captured in a study of identical twins. Trimming cost V 6 bases and J 8 bases, with 19 bases left between them. The germline V gene has CDR1 MNHEY and CDR2 SVGAGI. The CDR3 is 15 residues long. This clonotype was picked up many times. TCRdb passed the 5' RACE reads through MiXCR, listing each CDR3 protein once. Counted here are over 500,000 distinct CDR3 sequences, approximately 22% occurring once; the ten biggest clones make up roughly 0.9%. These data are also associated with another study on T cells expressing NK-cell markers. That work states: Sequenced donors, eight in total, included seven who were HCMV-seropositive and one who was seronegative.

This chain uses TRBV6-5 with TRBJ1-4; tentative D call: TRBD1 (6 bases). The TCR sequence derives from a woman in her late teens or twenties in good health. The sample comprised CD4+ T cells sorted from blood. CDR3 in DNA: TGTGCCAGCAGCCGTACAGGGATTGTAGAGGAAAAACTGTTTTTT. As protein: CASSRTGIVEEKLFF.